Below are 9 T cell receptor beta chains sequenced from a single sample in a study of CXCR4 blockade with PD-1 therapy in pancreatic cancer. Only in-frame clones appear in the TCRdb table, and some are missing; sequencing was by immunoSEQ multiplex PCR. Of around 4,800 clones in the sample, around 50% were seen once. The sample consisted of tumor tissue. Receptors originate from a human donor with pancreatic ductal adenocarcinoma.

CDR3 sequence reads: CASSYSSPREGNEQFF. CDR3 sequence (DNA): TGTGCCAGCAGTTACTCGAGCCCCAGGGAGGGCAATGAGCAGTTCTTC. The V and J genes are TRBV6-8 and TRBJ2-1, with 7 bases fitting TRBD2. Germline assignment: CDR1 MNHGY and CDR2 SAAAGT. This CDR3 is built from 16 residues. V was clipped by 0 bases and J by 6 bases; unmatched bases: 8.

In its sample, this clone was seen a few times. One end of the junction is discordant with germline, which a read error may explain. V and J are TRBV6-8 and TRBJ2-6; D is possibly TRBD1 or TRBD2 (5 bases each). The CDR3 length is 18 residues. The germline gives CDR1 MNHGY, CDR2 SAAAGT. The CDR3 coding sequence is TGTGCCATCAGTCCCGGGACCTACTCAGGGTCTGGGGCCAACGTCCTGACTTTC. Encoded protein: CAISPGTYSGSGANVLTF.

The chain links TRBV6-8 to TRBJ2-5; 9 bases are a match to TRBD1. V lost 0 bases to trimming and J lost 5 bases; unmatched junction nucleotides: 4. The germline V gene has CDR1 MNHGY and CDR2 SAAAGT. The CDR3 contains 15 residues. The CDR3 DNA follows: TGTGCCAGCAGTTACTCGGGACAGGGAATCGAGACCCAGTACTTC. It yields the protein CASSYSGQGIETQYF.

This clone has just a few counts. Here the CDR3 DNA reads TGTGCCAGCAGCCCCCGGGACAGGGGGCTCTACGAGCAGTACTTC. This sequence encodes CASSPRDRGLYEQYF. V usage is TRBV7-5 and J usage is TRBJ2-7; no DNA check was done on the table's D call, TRBD1. TRBV7-5 is shown as a pseudogene. The CDR3 contains 15 residues.

V is TRBV9 and J is TRBJ2-1, with D tentatively TRBD1 (5 bases). Germline CDR1 reads SGDLS; CDR2 reads YYNGEE. With 6 bases removed from V and 3 bases from J, the gap between germline ends came to 10 bases. This CDR3 contains 13 residues. The CDR3 sequence is CASIRDSYNEQFF. As DNA, the CDR3 is TGTGCCAGCATACGCGACAGCTACAATGAGCAGTTCTTC.

The table lists this clone with a few counts. Relative to the germline gene, one junction end is altered; a read error may explain this. This chain links TRBV6-8 with TRBJ2-7, with D possibly called TRBD1 or TRBD2 (5 bases each). The germline CDR1 and CDR2 sequences are MNHGY and SAAAGT. This CDR3 comprises 12 residues. CDR3 protein: CAISGDRYEQYF. The CDR3 region has the DNA TGTGCCATCAGTGGGGACCGCTACGAGCAGTACTTC.

By share, this clone ranks as hyperexpanded (1% or more). The rearrangement joins TRBV11-3 to TRBJ1-1, with D possibly TRBD1 on 5 matching bases. The CDR3 length is 15 residues. Germline CDR1 reads SGHNT; CDR2 reads YENEEA. The V end was cut by 5 bases, the J end by 0 bases, with 13 bases between. For the CDR3, the DNA is TGTGCCAGCAGCCCCCCGACAGTCATGAACACTGAAGCTTTCTTT. This sequence encodes CASSPPTVMNTEAFF. Complete variable domain (other parts from reference TRBV11-3 and TRBJ1-1): EAGVVQSPRYKIIEKKQPVAFWCNPISGHNTLYWYLQNLGQGPELLIRYENEEAVDDSQLPKDRFSAERLKGVDSTLKIQPAELGDSAVYLCASSPPTVMNTEAFFGQGTRLTVV.

The chain uses TRBV19 and TRBJ2-7; 9 bases match TRBD1. Germline CDR1 reads LNHDA; CDR2 reads SQIVND (reference sequence). This CDR3 region has 14 residues. The ends lost 4 bases at V and 6 bases at J; junction bases unmatched: 7. The CDR3 coding sequence is TGTGCCAGTAGTACCGGGACAGGGTTCGGCGAGCAGTACTTC. Its protein product is CASSTGTGFGEQYF.

V and J are TRBV27 and TRBJ2-2; D gene uncertain. The CDR3 has 13 residues. Germline assignment: CDR1 MNHEY and CDR2 SMNVEV (reference sequence). Deletions cut 3 bases from V and 6 bases from J, with 8 bases between. This CDR3 reads CASSFIAAGELFF. CDR3 nucleotide sequence: TGTGCCAGCAGTTTCATCGCGGCCGGGGAGCTGTTTTTT.